The clone carrying this T cell receptor (beta chain) was recorded many times. Its target is unknown. This sample was taken from a study of T-cell memory formation after mild COVID-19. Study conclusions and caveats: Memory sampled before infection contained some responding clones, suggesting cross-reactive memory joined.

Via MiXCR, TCRdb re-called the 5' RACE reads, giving one row per CDR3 protein. The table shows over 500,000 distinct CDR3 sequences, with 17% occurring only once. CDR1 and CDR2 from the germline V gene are LGHNA and YSLEER. V shed 2 bases and J 8 bases; nucleotides not matched to a gene: 8. The CDR3 totals 15 residues. The TCR originated in an adult woman who had mild COVID-19 (a few samples of this study predate the infection). Cell type and time point are not known. Material: PBMCs or a T cell subset sorted from them (not recorded which). The chain couples TRBV4-3 to TRBJ2-1; 8 bases are shared with TRBD2. The CDR3 loop is CASSQYGLASYEQFF. CDR3 in DNA: TGCGCCAGCAGCCAATATGGACTAGCCTCGTATGAGCAGTTCTTC.